One and the same sample provided the 17 T cell receptor beta chains below, sequenced in a study of Ad26.COV2.S vaccination and SARS-CoV-2 variants. Clones were sequenced by immunoSEQ multiplex PCR, and TCRdb holds only the in-frame ones, with some missing. Seen here are some 350,000 clones, just over 90% observed once, and the top ten hold under 4%. The sample was peripheral blood, taken after recovery from COVID-19. The source of these receptors is a human donor who had recovered from COVID-19.

This clone was seen a handful of times. V usage is TRBV19 and J usage is TRBJ1-1; TRBD1 matches at 10 bases. Germline CDR1 is LNHDA and CDR2 is SQIVND (reference sequence). V lost 5 bases to trimming and J lost 3 bases; unmatched junction nucleotides: 9. The CDR3 has 16 amino acids. The CDR3 sequence is CASSSPGQGTYTEAFF. The CDR3, as DNA: TGTGCCAGTAGTTCGCCGGGACAGGGGACATACACTGAAGCTTTCTTT.

In DNA form, the CDR3 reads TGTGCCAGCAGCTTAAGGGCAGGGCTAGGCTCTGGGGCCAACGTCCTGACTTTC. Protein: CASSLRAGLGSGANVLTF. V gene TRBV7-9 combines with J gene TRBJ2-6, with a weak D call TRBD1 (5 bases). Per germline, CDR1 SEHNR and CDR2 FQNEAQ (reference sequence). The ends were cut back, 2 bases at V and 0 bases at J, with 14 bases in the middle. This CDR3 is built from 18 residues.

The J gene is TRBJ2-3, the V gene TRBV7-8; weak D call: TRBD2 (7 bases). CDR1 is SGHVS, CDR2 FQNEAQ, per germline. The CDR3 loop spans 15 amino acids. V lost 0 bases and J 5 bases, leaving 12 bases between the germline ends. The DNA of the CDR3 is TGTGCCAGCAGCTTAGCGGGGGGGCCGGTAGATACGCAGTATTTT. Its translation is CASSLAGGPVDTQYF.

This clone appeared once. As DNA, the CDR3 is TGTGCCAGCAGCCGAACCGGGACAGGACAGGAAAAACTGTTTTTT. Encoded protein: CASSRTGTGQEKLFF. The rearrangement uses TRBV6-5 and TRBJ1-4; 8 bases match TRBD1. Germline V gene sequence: CDR1 MNHEY, CDR2 SVGAGI. The CDR3 sequence is 15 residues long. J gave up 8 bases and V 6 bases, and 11 bases lay outside the gene matches.

This rearrangement joins TRBV5-1 to TRBJ2-5; 8 bases are shared with TRBD2. The CDR3 is 16 amino acids. The J segment lost 5 bases and the V segment lost 2 bases, leaving 11 bases of the junction unmatched. Germline values: CDR1 SGHRS, CDR2 YFSETQ. The CDR3 region has the DNA TGCGCCAGCAGCTTCCTGCCGACCACGGGGGGGGAGACCCAGTACTTC. It translates to CASSFLPTTGGETQYF.

J is TRBJ2-7 and V is TRBV29-1; 7 bases map to TRBD1. The germline CDR1 and CDR2 sequences are SQVTM and ANQGSEA. The V and J ends lost 7 bases and 0 bases, in that order; junction bases with no gene match: 3. CDR3 length: 12 residues. The CDR3, as DNA: TGCAGCGCCAGGGACAGCTCCTACGAGCAGTACTTC. It codes for CSARDSSYEQYF.

This chain uses TRBV12-3 or TRBV12-4 with TRBJ1-5, with D unclear. The CDR3 has 13 amino acids. V was shortened by 5 bases and J by 6 bases, with 11 bases between the two germline ends. CDR3 bases: TGTGCCAGCAGTCCTGGACTGCGTCAGCCCCAGCATTTT. Translation gives CASSPGLRQPQHF.

V and J are TRBV18 and TRBJ2-7; D gene unclear. This CDR3 has 15 residues. V gave up 4 bases and J gave up 0 bases, with 13 bases separating them. In germline, CDR1 is KGHSH, CDR2 LQKENI. CDR3 DNA: TGTGCCAGCTCACAACTCCCAGTAAGCTCCTACGAGCAGTACTTC. Its translation: CASSQLPVSSYEQYF.

This rearrangement joins TRBV7-2 to TRBJ1-5; the D is unclear. Germline CDR1 and CDR2: SGHTA and FQGNSA. V lost 4 bases and J 4 bases, leaving 20 bases between the germline ends. CDR3 length: 17 residues. The CDR3 DNA is TGTGCCAGCAGCTCCGCCGGTCGGACGGTTTTTAATCAGCCCCAGCATTTT. Protein sequence: CASSSAGRTVFNQPQHF.

This clone showed up just a few times. The gene calls are TRBV29-1 and TRBJ2-5; D ambiguous. Germline V gene lookup returns CDR1 SQVTM and CDR2 ANQGSEA. V lost 4 bases and J 5 bases, leaving 5 bases between the germline ends. The CDR3 is 10 amino acids. In nucleotides, the CDR3 is TGCAGCGTTGTCGAGGAGACCCAGTACTTC. Amino acid sequence: CSVVEETQYF. The whole variable domain, remainder taken from reference TRBV29-1 and TRBJ2-5, is SAVISQKPSRDICQRGTSLTIQCQVDSQVTMMFWYRQQPGQSLTLIATANQGSEATYESGFVIDKFPISRPNLTFSTLTVSNMSPEDSSIYLCSVVEETQYFGPGTRLLVL.

This sequence joins TRBV12-3 or TRBV12-4 and TRBJ1-2, with D hard to call. The CDR3 consists of 13 residues. V lost 3 bases to trimming and J lost 2 bases, with 7 bases between them. Here the CDR3 reads CASSLNMNYGYTF. Here the CDR3 DNA reads TGTGCCAGCAGTTTGAACATGAACTATGGCTACACCTTC.

This clone was seen a few times. This chain uses TRBV7-2 with TRBJ1-5; TRBD1 aligns across 8 bases. The CDR3 consists of 14 residues. Germline assignment: CDR1 SGHTA and CDR2 FQGNSA. Trimming took 1 base from V and 7 from J; bases not matched to a gene: 3. For the CDR3, the DNA is TGTGCCAGCAGCTTAGAGACAGGGGTCCAGCCCCAGCATTTT. This sequence encodes CASSLETGVQPQHF.

The J gene is TRBJ2-3, the V gene TRBV4-3, with TRBD2 matching over 8 bases. In germline, CDR1 is LGHNA, CDR2 YSLEER. There are 18 residues in the CDR3. V shed 0 bases, J shed 0 bases, and the junction held 8 bases outside the gene matches. In DNA, the CDR3 is TGCGCCAGCAGCCAAGATAGGACAGAGCGGGGGAGCACAGATACGCAGTATTTT. Translating it yields CASSQDRTERGSTDTQYF.

This chain uses TRBV19 with TRBJ2-5; D may be TRBD2 (6 bases). There are 15 residues in the CDR3. V was shortened by 7 bases and J by 4 bases, with 19 bases between the two germline ends. Germline V gene data show CDR1 as LNHDA and CDR2 as SQIVND (reference sequence). CDR3 residues: CASTTGSAGGETQYF. CDR3 bases: TGTGCCAGTACCACGGGGTCGGCCGGGGGAGAGACCCAGTACTTC.

The chain links TRBV5-1 to TRBJ2-3; 8 positions match TRBD1. Germline V CDR1 and CDR2: SGHRS, YFSETQ. Losses at the gene ends were 4 bases for V and 4 bases for J; bases not matched to a gene: 11. The CDR3 sequence is 16 residues long. CDR3 DNA sequence: TGCGCCAGCAGCCCAACAGGGGGACGTTGGGCAGATACGCAGTATTTT. It encodes CASSPTGGRWADTQYF.

The chain employs TRBV7-9 and TRBJ2-7, with D tentatively TRBD1 or TRBD2 (6 bases each). V was trimmed by 2 bases and J by 4 bases, leaving 15 bases between them. The CDR3 runs to 15 residues. From germline, CDR1 is SEHNR and CDR2 FQNEAQ (reference sequence). The CDR3 nucleotides are TGTGCCAGCAGCTTACCCGGGGGCTATCCTTACGAGCAGTACTTC. Its translation is CASSLPGGYPYEQYF.

The chain carries TRBV6-2 or TRBV6-3 and TRBJ1-2; weak D call: TRBD1 (6 bases). The CDR3 loop spans 13 amino acids. V was trimmed by 6 bases and J by 2 bases, leaving 10 bases between them. CDR1 is MNHEY and CDR2 is SVGEGT in the germline V gene. CDR3 nucleotides: TGTGCCAGCAGCCTCGGACAGAACTATGGCTACACCTTC. This codes for CASSLGQNYGYTF.